The next 18 T cell receptor beta chains were all read from a single sample in a study of T cells in Graves' hyperthyroidism and ophthalmopathy. Amplification yielded TCR beta CDR3 regions, with RNA transcripts as the source. HTBI primers were used for first-round RT-PCR of the TCR CDR3. TCRdb reprocessed the multiplex PCR reads with MiXCR, giving one entry per CDR3 protein. Of fewer than 450,000 distinct CDR3 sequences listed, approximately 18% are singletons. The sequencing input was blood. All receptors come from a young woman with Graves' hyperthyroidism that later progressed to Graves' ophthalmopathy.

In this sample, this clonotype turned up a few times. The chain joins TRBV20-1 to TRBJ1-4; no definite D call. In germline, CDR1 is DFQATT, CDR2 SNEGSKA (reference sequence). V dropped 2 bases and J dropped 8 bases, with 12 bases sitting between them. The CDR3 loop spans 13 amino acids. The CDR3 bases are TGCAGTGCTAGAACCGGGGATGGAGAAAAACTGTTTTTT. This sequence encodes CSARTGDGEKLFF.

This clonotype occurred many times. The chain is built from TRBV12-3 or TRBV12-4 and TRBJ1-5; maybe TRBD1 (6 bases). The length of the CDR3 is 16 residues. V was pared by 3 bases and J by 1 base, with 13 bases between. Here the CDR3 DNA reads TGTGCCAGCAGTTTTAATCGGGACATAAGCAATCAGCCCCAGCATTTT. Translation gives CASSFNRDISNQPQHF.

V usage is TRBV15 and J usage is TRBJ1-4; perhaps TRBD1 as D (5 bases). The CDR3 runs to 15 residues. Trimming stripped 2 bases from V and 8 bases from J, with 15 bases between. Germline-derived CDR1 and CDR2 are LNHNV and YYDKDF (reference sequence). The CDR3 sequence is CATSRLRQNGEKLFF. The CDR3 DNA follows: TGTGCCACCAGCAGACTTCGACAGAATGGCGAAAAACTGTTTTTT.

This clonotype came up many times. The chain combines TRBV4-2 with TRBJ1-1; D is undetermined. Trimming removed 0 bases from V and 0 bases from J, with 8 bases in between. This CDR3 contains 15 residues. CDR1 LGHNA and CDR2 YNFKEQ come from the germline V gene. DNA for the CDR3: TGTGCCAGCAGCCAAGACCTTGCACTGAACACTGAAGCTTTCTTT. Protein sequence: CASSQDLALNTEAFF.

This clonotype was recorded many times. V is TRBV5-1 and J is TRBJ2-1, with a possible D match to TRBD1 (6 bases). CDR1 is SGHRS and CDR2 is YFSETQ in the germline V gene. Trimming took off 1 base at V and 7 bases at J, with 12 bases between the two ends. The CDR3 consists of 14 residues. As DNA, the CDR3 is TGCGCCAGCAGCTTGTGGGGGCTCGGAAATGAGCAGTTCTTC. Translating gives CASSLWGLGNEQFF. Combining the CDR3 with reference TRBV5-1 and TRBJ2-1 gives the whole variable domain KAGVTQTPRYLIKTRGQQVTLSCSPISGHRSVSWYQQTPGQGLQFLFEYFSETQRNKGNFPGRFSGRQFSNSRSEMNVSTLELGDSALYLCASSLWGLGNEQFFGPGTRLTVL.

This clonotype was seen ten or more times. The CDR3 DNA follows: TGTGCCAGCAGCTTACCCAGGGTAGGGAGAGAGACCCAGTACTTC. This translates into CASSLPRVGRETQYF. V usage is TRBV7-8 and J usage is TRBJ2-5; either TRBD1 or TRBD2 may supply D (5 bases each). The V end lost 2 bases, the J end lost 4 bases, and 14 bases lay between the germline ends. The CDR3 totals 15 residues. The V gene's germline CDR1 is SGHVS and CDR2 FQNEAQ.

This clonotype came up many times. The chain has TRBV5-1 and TRBJ1-2; 7 nucleotides align to TRBD1. With V trimmed by 4 bases and J by 2 bases, 8 bases remained unmatched. The CDR3 is made up of 15 amino acids. The germline V gene encodes CDR1 SGHRS and CDR2 YFSETQ. This CDR3 reads CASSTFGQANYGYTF. As DNA, the CDR3 is TGCGCCAGCAGCACGTTCGGACAGGCAAACTATGGCTACACCTTC.

Only a few counts were recorded for this clonotype. V usage is TRBV6-1 and J usage is TRBJ2-1, with 10 bases aligning to TRBD1. V was clipped by 6 bases and J by 3 bases; unmatched bases: 14. CDR1 and CDR2 from the germline V gene are MNHNS and SASEGT. The length of the CDR3 is 18 residues. CDR3 DNA sequence: TGTGCCAGCAGAACATACCGGGACAGGGGCCCTTACTACAATGAGCAGTTCTTC. This sequence encodes CASRTYRDRGPYYNEQFF.

This clonotype came up many times. The chain's CDR3 is CASSEERWGQPYWSYGYTF. The CDR3 DNA is TGTGCCAGCAGTGAAGAGAGGTGGGGGCAGCCATATTGGAGCTATGGCTACACCTTC. The chain is built from TRBV6-1 and TRBJ1-2; a possible D gene is TRBD1 (6 bases). Germline V gene sequence: CDR1 MNHNS, CDR2 SASEGT. Trimming left V 1 base short and J 4 bases short, with 25 bases between. The CDR3 consists of 19 residues.

This clonotype occurred many times. V and J are TRBV28 and TRBJ1-2, with D possibly being TRBD1 (6 bases). Trimming left V 5 bases short and J 8 bases short, with 21 bases between. The CDR3 loop spans 15 amino acids. Germline CDR1 is MDHEN and CDR2 is SYDVKM. CDR3 protein: CASSRTYDRTVGYTF. The CDR3 nucleotides read TGTGCCAGCAGTCGGACCTACGACAGGACGGTAGGCTACACCTTC.

V is TRBV6-1 and J is TRBJ1-3; the D gene is possibly TRBD1 (5 bases). The CDR3 consists of 16 residues. Trimming cost V 8 bases and J 0 bases, with 17 bases left between them. CDR1 is MNHNS and CDR2 is SASEGT in the germline V gene. This chain's CDR3 is CASRLTQGDSGNTIYF. The CDR3 coding sequence is TGTGCCAGCCGATTAACTCAGGGTGACTCTGGAAACACCATATATTTT.

This clonotype was seen many times. The V gene is TRBV2, the J gene TRBJ1-5; D is undetermined. The CDR3 runs to 13 residues. The germline CDR1 and CDR2 sequences are SNHLY and FYNNEI. Trimming cost V 6 bases and J 0 bases, with 6 bases left between them. The CDR3 DNA reads as TGTGCCAGCAGCCCCTATAGCAATCAGCCCCAGCATTTT. It specifies CASSPYSNQPQHF. Full variable domain (rest looked up from reference TRBV2 and TRBJ1-5): EPEVTQTPSHQVTQMGQEVILRCVPISNHLYFYWYRQILGQKVEFLVSFYNNEISEKSEIFDDQFSVERPDGSNFTLKIRSTKLEDSAMYFCASSPYSNQPQHFGDGTRLSIL.

This clonotype was recorded at least ten times. J is TRBJ2-1 and V is TRBV7-9; 8 bases are shared with TRBD2. CDR1 is SEHNR and CDR2 is FQNEAQ in the germline V gene (reference sequence). V gave up 5 bases and J gave up 4 bases; unmatched junction bases: 7. This CDR3 contains 15 residues. This CDR3 is CASSTSGGQYNEQFF. In DNA form, the CDR3 reads TGTGCCAGCAGCACCAGCGGGGGCCAATACAATGAGCAGTTCTTC.

This clonotype turned up a few times. The chain has TRBV20-1 and TRBJ2-7; no clear D. Germline V gene sequence: CDR1 DFQATT, CDR2 SNEGSKA (reference sequence). The V end lost 6 bases, the J end lost 2 bases, and 17 bases lay between the germline ends. This CDR3 has 14 residues. CDR3 sequence reads: CSAQSAPGAYEQYF. The CDR3 nucleotides read TGCAGTGCCCAGTCGGCCCCGGGTGCCTACGAGCAGTACTTC.

Notes on this clonotype: The junction and the germline gene differ at one end; a read error may be behind it. The V gene is TRBV19, the J gene TRBJ2-5; 7 bases fit TRBD2. This CDR3 contains 15 residues. The germline V gene has CDR1 LNHDA and CDR2 SQIVND (reference sequence). The CDR3 sequence is CASSMVATREETQHF. DNA of the CDR3: TGTGCCAGTAGTATGGTGGCGACCCGGGAGGAGACCCAGCACTTC.

This clonotype was seen repeatedly, ten times or more. This rearrangement joins TRBV7-9 to TRBJ2-7, with TRBD1 matching over 10 bases. Germline V gene lookup returns CDR1 SEHNR and CDR2 FQNEAQ (reference sequence). The CDR3 consists of 16 residues. The V segment lost 6 bases and the J segment 2 bases; nucleotides outside the gene matches: 10. CDR3 in amino acids: CASRFEGTGATYEQYF. The CDR3 nucleotides read TGTGCCAGCAGGTTTGAGGGGACAGGGGCGACCTACGAGCAGTACTTC.

There are many counts of this clonotype. The V and J genes are TRBV2 and TRBJ1-3, with 7 bases matching TRBD1. CDR1 and CDR2 from the germline V gene are SNHLY and FYNNEI. The J segment lost 4 bases and the V segment lost 5 bases, leaving 14 bases of the junction unmatched. This CDR3 comprises 17 residues. The CDR3 sequence is CASSSLHRDSLGNTIYF. CDR3 sequence (DNA): TGTGCCAGCAGTTCGCTCCACCGGGACAGCTTAGGAAACACCATATATTTT.

This clonotype was found many times. This chain joins TRBV11-2 and TRBJ2-7; 7 nucleotides align to TRBD2. V was clipped by 1 base and J by 3 bases; unmatched bases: 6. The CDR3 contains 15 residues. The germline V gene has CDR1 SGHAT and CDR2 FQNNGV. CDR3 sequence: CASSLVGRGGYEQYF. The DNA of the CDR3 is TGTGCCAGCAGCTTAGTCGGACGCGGGGGCTACGAGCAGTACTTC.